The 3 T cell receptor beta chains given below trace back to one sample, sequenced in a study of blood T cell repertoires in COVID-19. The method was immunoSEQ multiplex PCR; TCRdb's version includes in-frame clones alone and lacks a portion of them. The sample contains about 150,000 clones, around four fifths of which appear only once. Sample: PBMCs or T cells enriched from blood (not recorded which). All receptors derive from a man between 50 and 59 years old who had recovered from COVID-19.

The J gene is TRBJ1-1, the V gene TRBV19, with 7 bases identical to TRBD1. CDR1 LNHDA and CDR2 SQIVND come from the germline V gene (reference sequence). V was pared by 6 bases and J by 4 bases, with 5 bases of the junction left unmatched. This CDR3 has 13 amino acids. In DNA, the CDR3 is TGTGCCAGTAGCACAGGGGTGAGCACTGAAGCTTTCTTT. Translating gives CASSTGVSTEAFF.

This chain connects TRBV2 to TRBJ1-5; D is unclear. Trimming removed 6 bases from V and 4 bases from J, with 7 bases in between. In germline, CDR1 is SNHLY, CDR2 FYNNEI. The CDR3 covers 12 residues. As DNA, the CDR3 is TGTGCCAGCAGGAGGGAGAATCAGCCCCAGCATTTT. Protein: CASRRENQPQHF.

The chain is built from TRBV6-2 or TRBV6-3 and TRBJ1-2; D is perhaps TRBD1 (5 bases). Per the germline V gene, CDR1 is MNHEY and CDR2 is SVGEGT. Trimming took 0 bases from V and 3 from J, leaving 11 bases between them. This CDR3 comprises 15 residues. CDR3 sequence: CASSYSRAKDYGYTF. The CDR3 bases are TGTGCCAGCAGTTACTCCAGGGCTAAGGACTATGGCTACACCTTC.